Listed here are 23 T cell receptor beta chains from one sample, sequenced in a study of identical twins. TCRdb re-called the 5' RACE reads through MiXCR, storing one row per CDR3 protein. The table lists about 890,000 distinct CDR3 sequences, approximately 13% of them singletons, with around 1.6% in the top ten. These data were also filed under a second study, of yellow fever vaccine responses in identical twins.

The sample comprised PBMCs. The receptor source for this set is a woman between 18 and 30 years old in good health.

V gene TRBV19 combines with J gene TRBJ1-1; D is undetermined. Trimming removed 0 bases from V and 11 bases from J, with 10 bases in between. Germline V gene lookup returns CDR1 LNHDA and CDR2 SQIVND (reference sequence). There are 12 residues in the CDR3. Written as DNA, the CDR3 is TGTGCCAGTAGTATAGATCCGGGGTTCGCTTTCTTT. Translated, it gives CASSIDPGFAFF.

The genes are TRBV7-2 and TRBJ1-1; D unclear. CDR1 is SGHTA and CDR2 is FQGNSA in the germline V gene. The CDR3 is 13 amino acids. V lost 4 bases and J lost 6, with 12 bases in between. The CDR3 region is CASSSQRRAEAFF. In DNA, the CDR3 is TGTGCCAGCAGCTCACAGAGAAGGGCTGAAGCTTTCTTT. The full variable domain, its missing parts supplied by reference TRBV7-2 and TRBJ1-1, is GAGVSQSPSNKVTEKGKDVELRCDPISGHTALYWYRQSLGQGLEFLIYFQGNSAPDKSGLPSDRFSAERTGGSVSTLTIQRTQQEDSAVYLCASSSQRRAEAFFGQGTRLTVV.

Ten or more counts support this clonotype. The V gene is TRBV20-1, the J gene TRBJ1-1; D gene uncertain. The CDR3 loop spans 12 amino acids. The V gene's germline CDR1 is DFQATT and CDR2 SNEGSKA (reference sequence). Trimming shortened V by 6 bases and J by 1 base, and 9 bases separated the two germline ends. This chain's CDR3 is CSASGGNTEAFF. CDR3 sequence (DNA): TGCAGTGCCAGCGGCGGGAACACTGAAGCTTTCTTT.

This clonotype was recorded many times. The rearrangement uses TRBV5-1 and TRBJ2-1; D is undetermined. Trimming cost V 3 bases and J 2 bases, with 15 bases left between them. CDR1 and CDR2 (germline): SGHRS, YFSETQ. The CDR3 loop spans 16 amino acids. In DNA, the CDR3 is TGCGCCAGCAGCTCATACTCGGCAGAGGCCTACAATGAGCAGTTCTTC. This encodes CASSSYSAEAYNEQFF.

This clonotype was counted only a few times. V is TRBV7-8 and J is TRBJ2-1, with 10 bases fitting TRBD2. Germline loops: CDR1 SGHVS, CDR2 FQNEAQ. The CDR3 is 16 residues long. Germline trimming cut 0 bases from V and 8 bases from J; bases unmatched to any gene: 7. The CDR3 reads CASSLARASGSYEQFF. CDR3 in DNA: TGTGCCAGCAGCTTAGCGCGTGCTAGCGGGAGTTATGAGCAGTTCTTC. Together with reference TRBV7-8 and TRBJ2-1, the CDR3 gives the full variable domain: GAGVSQSPRYKVAKRGQDVALRCDPISGHVSLFWYQQALGQGPEFLTYFQNEAQLDKSGLPSDRFFAERPEGSVSTLKIQRTQQEDSAVYLCASSLARASGSYEQFFGPGTRLTVL.

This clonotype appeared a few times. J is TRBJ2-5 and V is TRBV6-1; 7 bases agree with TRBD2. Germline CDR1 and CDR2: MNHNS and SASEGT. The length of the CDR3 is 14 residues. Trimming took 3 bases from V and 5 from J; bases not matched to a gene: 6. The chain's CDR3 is CASSEGGGAETQYF. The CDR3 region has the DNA TGTGCCAGCAGTGAGGGGGGGGGAGCCGAGACCCAGTACTTC.

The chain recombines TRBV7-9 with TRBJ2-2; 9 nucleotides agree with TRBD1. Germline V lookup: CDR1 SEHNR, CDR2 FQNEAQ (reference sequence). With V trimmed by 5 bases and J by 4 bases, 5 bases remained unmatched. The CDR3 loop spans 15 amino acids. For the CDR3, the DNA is TGTGCCAGCAGCCGTACAGGGGGCACCACCGGGGAGCTGTTTTTT. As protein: CASSRTGGTTGELFF. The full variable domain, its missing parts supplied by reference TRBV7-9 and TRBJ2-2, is DTGVSQNPRHKITKRGQNVTFRCDPISEHNRLYWYRQTLGQGPEFLTYFQNEAQLEKSRLLSDRFSAERPKGSFSTLEIQRTEQGDSAMYLCASSRTGGTTGELFFGEGSRLTVL.

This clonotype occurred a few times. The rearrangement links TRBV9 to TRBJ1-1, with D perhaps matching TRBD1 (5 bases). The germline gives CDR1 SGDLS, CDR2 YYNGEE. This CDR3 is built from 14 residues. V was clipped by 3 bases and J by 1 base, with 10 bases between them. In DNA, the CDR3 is TGTGCCAGCAGCGAGTCAACAGGGAACACTGAAGCTTTCTTT. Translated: CASSESTGNTEAFF.

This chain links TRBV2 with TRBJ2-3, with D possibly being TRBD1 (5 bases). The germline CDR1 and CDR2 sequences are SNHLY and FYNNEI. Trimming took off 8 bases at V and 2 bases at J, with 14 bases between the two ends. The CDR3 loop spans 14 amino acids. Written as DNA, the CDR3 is TGTGCCAGCCGCACCAGGGTCAACACAGATACGCAGTATTTT. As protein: CASRTRVNTDTQYF.

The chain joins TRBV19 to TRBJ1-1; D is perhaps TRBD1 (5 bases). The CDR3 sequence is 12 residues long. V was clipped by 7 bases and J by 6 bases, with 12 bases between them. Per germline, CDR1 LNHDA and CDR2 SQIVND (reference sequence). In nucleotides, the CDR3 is TGTGCCAGTATAGCCGGGGCGTCTGAAGCTTTCTTT. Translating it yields CASIAGASEAFF.

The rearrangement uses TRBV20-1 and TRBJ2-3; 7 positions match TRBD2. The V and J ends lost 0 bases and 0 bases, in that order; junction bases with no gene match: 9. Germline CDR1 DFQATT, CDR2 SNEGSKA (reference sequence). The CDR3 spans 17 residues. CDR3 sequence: CSARDGRLAQSTDTQYF. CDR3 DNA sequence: TGCAGTGCTAGAGATGGACGACTAGCCCAAAGCACAGATACGCAGTATTTT.

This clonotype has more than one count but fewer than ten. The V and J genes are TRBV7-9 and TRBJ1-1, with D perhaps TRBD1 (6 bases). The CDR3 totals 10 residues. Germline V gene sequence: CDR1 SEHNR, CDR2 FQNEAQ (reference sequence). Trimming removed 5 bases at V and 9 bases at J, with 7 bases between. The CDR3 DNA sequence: TGTGCCAGCAGCCAGGGGCAAGCTTTCTTT. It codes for CASSQGQAFF. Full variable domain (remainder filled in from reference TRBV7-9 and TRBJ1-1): DTGVSQNPRHKITKRGQNVTFRCDPISEHNRLYWYRQTLGQGPEFLTYFQNEAQLEKSRLLSDRFSAERPKGSFSTLEIQRTEQGDSAMYLCASSQGQAFFGQGTRLTVV.

The CDR3 loop is CATSTQGGQGASILYEQYF. The CDR3 bases are TGTGCCACCAGCACTCAGGGGGGACAGGGGGCATCCATCCTCTACGAGCAGTACTTC. The V call is TRBV15, the J call TRBJ2-7; 12 nucleotides agree with TRBD1. This CDR3 has 19 amino acids. Germline V CDR1 and CDR2: LNHNV, YYDKDF (reference sequence). With V trimmed by 4 bases and J by 3 bases, 16 bases remained unmatched.

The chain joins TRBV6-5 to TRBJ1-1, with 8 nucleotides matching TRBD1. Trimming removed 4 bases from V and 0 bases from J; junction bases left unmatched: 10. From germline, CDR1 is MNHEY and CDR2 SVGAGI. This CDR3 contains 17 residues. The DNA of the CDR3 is TGTGCCAGCAGTTCGTCGGGACAGGTCTACATGAACACTGAAGCTTTCTTT. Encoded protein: CASSSSGQVYMNTEAFF.

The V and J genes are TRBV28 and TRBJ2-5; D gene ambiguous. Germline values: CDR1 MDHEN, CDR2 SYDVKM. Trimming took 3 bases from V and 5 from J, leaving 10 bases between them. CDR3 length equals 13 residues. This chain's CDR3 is CASSFPNAETQYF. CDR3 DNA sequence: TGTGCCAGCAGTTTCCCGAATGCGGAGACCCAGTACTTC.

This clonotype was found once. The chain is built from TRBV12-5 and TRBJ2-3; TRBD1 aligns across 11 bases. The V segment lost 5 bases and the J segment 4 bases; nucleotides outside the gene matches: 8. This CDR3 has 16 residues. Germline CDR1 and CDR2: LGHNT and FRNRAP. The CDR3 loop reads CASGPGQGASADTQYF. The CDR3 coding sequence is TGTGCTAGTGGTCCAGGACAGGGGGCGAGCGCAGATACGCAGTATTTT. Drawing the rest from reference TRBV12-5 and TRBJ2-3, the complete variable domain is DARVTQTPRHKVTEMGQEVTMRCQPILGHNTVFWYRQTMMQGLELLAYFRNRAPLDDSGMPKDRFSAEMPDATLATLKIQPSEPRDSAVYFCASGPGQGASADTQYFGPGTRLTVL.

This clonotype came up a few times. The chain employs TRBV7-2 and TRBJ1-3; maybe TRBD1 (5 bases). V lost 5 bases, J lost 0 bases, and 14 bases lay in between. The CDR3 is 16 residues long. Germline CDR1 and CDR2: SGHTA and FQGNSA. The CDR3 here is CASSLDWGSSGNTIYF. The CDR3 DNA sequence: TGTGCCAGCAGCCTGGACTGGGGGAGCTCTGGAAACACCATATATTTT.

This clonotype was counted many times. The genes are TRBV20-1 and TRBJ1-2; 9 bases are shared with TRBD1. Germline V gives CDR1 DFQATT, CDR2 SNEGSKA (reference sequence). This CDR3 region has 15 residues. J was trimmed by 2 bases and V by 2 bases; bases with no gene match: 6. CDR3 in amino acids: CSARPGTGPNYGYTF. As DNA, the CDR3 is TGCAGTGCTAGACCCGGGACAGGGCCAAACTATGGCTACACCTTC.

CDR3 DNA: TGTGCCAGCAGTTTCCCAAACAGGGGGTTGGAGACCCAGTACTTC. This codes for CASSFPNRGLETQYF. The chain joins TRBV28 to TRBJ2-5; 8 bases match TRBD1. This CDR3 spans 15 amino acids. Trimming cost V 3 bases and J 5 bases; bases outside gene matches: 8. Germline CDR1 and CDR2: MDHEN and SYDVKM.

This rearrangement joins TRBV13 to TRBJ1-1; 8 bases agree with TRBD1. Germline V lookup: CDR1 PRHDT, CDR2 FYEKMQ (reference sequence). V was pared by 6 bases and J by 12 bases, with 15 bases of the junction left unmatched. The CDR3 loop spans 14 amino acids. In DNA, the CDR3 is TGTGCCAGCAGGTTTGATCAGGGGGCGCGGGGAACTTTCTTT. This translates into CASRFDQGARGTFF.

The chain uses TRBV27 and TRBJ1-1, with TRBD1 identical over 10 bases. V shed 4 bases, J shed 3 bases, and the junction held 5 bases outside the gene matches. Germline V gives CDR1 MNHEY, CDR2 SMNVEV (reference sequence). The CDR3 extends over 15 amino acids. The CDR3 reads CASSYRTGGDTEAFF. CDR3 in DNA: TGTGCCAGCAGTTACCGGACAGGGGGAGACACTGAAGCTTTCTTT.

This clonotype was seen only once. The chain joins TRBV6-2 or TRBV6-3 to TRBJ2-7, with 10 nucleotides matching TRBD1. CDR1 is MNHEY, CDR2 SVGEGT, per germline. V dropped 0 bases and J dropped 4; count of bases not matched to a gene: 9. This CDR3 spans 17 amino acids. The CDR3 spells CASSYSRSGQGEYEQYF. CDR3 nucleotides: TGTGCCAGCAGTTACTCCCGTAGCGGACAGGGGGAGTACGAGCAGTACTTC.

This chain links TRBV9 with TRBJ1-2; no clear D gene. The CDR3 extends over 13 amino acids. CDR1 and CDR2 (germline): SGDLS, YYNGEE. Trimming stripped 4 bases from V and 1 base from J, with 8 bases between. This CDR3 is CASSPSDNYGYTF. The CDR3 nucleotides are TGTGCCAGCAGCCCGTCAGATAACTATGGCTACACCTTC.